One sample yielded the 14 T cell receptor beta chains listed below, sequenced in a study of T cells after yellow fever vaccination. TCRdb reprocessed the 5' RACE reads with MiXCR, giving one entry per CDR3 protein. Of 300,000 to 450,000 distinct CDR3 sequences listed, more than 5.5% are singletons. Here the sequenced sample was PBMCs, taken 5 days after the yellow fever booster vaccination. These receptors were obtained from a man aged 30 to 39 who received the YFV17D yellow fever vaccine.

This clonotype was seen many times. This chain connects TRBV5-4 to TRBJ2-7; D is tentatively TRBD1 or TRBD2 (5 bases each). CDR3 size: 14 residues. In germline, CDR1 is SGHNT, CDR2 YYREEE (reference sequence). Trimming pared 4 bases from V and 3 bases from J, leaving 14 bases between. The CDR3, as DNA: TGTGCCAGCAGCATTACCGGGACCCTCTACGAGCAGTACTTC. This gives the protein CASSITGTLYEQYF.

This clonotype was counted ten times or more. The chain is built from TRBV3-1 and TRBJ1-2, with a weak D call TRBD1 (5 bases). The CDR3 has 13 residues. Germline CDR1 and CDR2: LGHDT and YNNKEL (reference sequence). Deletions cut 2 bases from V and 8 bases from J, with 12 bases between. The CDR3 bases are TGTGCCAGCAGCCAAAACAGGAGGGGCGGCTACACCTTC. Amino acid sequence: CASSQNRRGGYTF.

The V and J genes are TRBV7-9 and TRBJ1-5; D uncertain. Germline CDR1 and CDR2: SEHNR and FQNEAQ (reference sequence). Trimming took 8 bases from V and 0 from J, leaving 8 bases between them. The CDR3 is 13 amino acids. The CDR3 here is CASQSDSNQPQHF. CDR3 coding DNA: TGTGCCAGCCAATCTGATAGCAATCAGCCCCAGCATTTT.

This clonotype has a count of ten or more. CDR3 region: CASSRDFEQFF. In nucleotides, the CDR3 is TGTGCCAGCAGCCGGGACTTTGAGCAGTTCTTC. The rearrangement joins TRBV5-6 to TRBJ2-1; the D gene is possibly TRBD2 (6 bases). The V end lost 4 bases, the J end lost 9 bases, and 8 bases lay between the germline ends. This CDR3 has 11 amino acids. The germline CDR1 and CDR2 sequences are SGHDT and YYEEEE.

This clonotype was recorded a few times. The chain carries TRBV7-6 and TRBJ1-1; no definite D call. Trimming pared 5 bases from V and 4 bases from J, leaving 14 bases between. The CDR3 has 14 amino acids. The V gene's germline CDR1 is SGHVS and CDR2 FNYEAQ. The CDR3 bases are TGTGCCAGCAGCCGCATGGATAACCCCACTGAAGCTTTCTTT. This encodes CASSRMDNPTEAFF.

At least ten counts were recorded for this clonotype. The V gene is TRBV29-1, the J gene TRBJ2-1; D may be TRBD1 or TRBD2 (5 bases each). V shed 7 bases and J shed 6 bases, with 13 bases lying between them. CDR3 length: 12 residues. Germline V CDR1 and CDR2: SQVTM, ANQGSEA. CDR3 in amino acids: CSEGTWANEQFF. The CDR3 nucleotides are TGCAGCGAAGGGACCTGGGCCAATGAGCAGTTCTTC.

The V call is TRBV11-2, the J call TRBJ2-7; 11 bases fit TRBD1. The CDR3 sequence is 17 residues long. Per the germline V gene, CDR1 is SGHAT and CDR2 is FQNNGV. Trimming at V came to 2 bases and at J to 3 bases, leaving 9 bases not matched to a gene. CDR3 in amino acids: CASSLHSSGTGGYEQYF. CDR3 bases: TGTGCCAGCAGCTTACACTCATCCGGGACAGGGGGCTACGAGCAGTACTTC.

This clonotype has at least ten counts. The chain uses TRBV10-3 and TRBJ2-5; 7 nucleotides agree with TRBD2. Trimming removed 6 bases from V and 2 bases from J; junction bases left unmatched: 6. This CDR3 contains 14 residues. Looked up from germline, CDR1 is ENHRY and CDR2 is SYGVKD. CDR3 DNA sequence: TGTGCCATCAGAGGCGGGAGTGCACAAGAGACCCAGTACTTC. This gives the protein CAIRGGSAQETQYF.

V usage is TRBV7-2 and J usage is TRBJ1-2, with a possible D match to TRBD1 (5 bases). Germline lookup yields CDR1 SGHTA and CDR2 FQGNSA. Between the trimmed V and J ends, which lost 5 bases and 4 bases, there was a span of 17 bases. There are 15 residues in the CDR3. The CDR3, as DNA: TGTGCCAGCAGCCAATACCACGACAGCCTCTATGGCTACACCTTC. Encoded protein: CASSQYHDSLYGYTF.

The chain links TRBV2 to TRBJ1-4; D is perhaps TRBD1 (5 bases). Germline CDR1 SNHLY, CDR2 FYNNEI. The CDR3 runs 15 residues. V lost 10 bases to trimming and J lost 8 bases, with 23 bases between them. CDR3 DNA sequence: TGTGCCACTTCCGAGGAAAGGGGTATCAGGGAAAAACTGTTTTTT. It encodes CATSEERGIREKLFF.

Many counts were recorded for this clonotype. The V and J genes are TRBV30 and TRBJ2-3; the D gene could be TRBD1 or TRBD2 (6 bases each). Looked up from germline, CDR1 is GTSNPN and CDR2 is SVGIG (reference sequence). The V end lost 4 bases, the J end lost 3 bases, and 14 bases lay between the germline ends. CDR3 length: 14 amino acids. The CDR3 reads CAWKQGRGTDTQYF. The CDR3 DNA sequence: TGTGCCTGGAAACAGGGTCGGGGGACAGATACGCAGTATTTT. The whole variable domain, filled in from reference TRBV30 and TRBJ2-3, reads SQTIHQWPATLVQPVGSPLSLECTVEGTSNPNLYWYRQAAGRGLQLLFYSVGIGQISSEVPQNLSASRPQDRQFILSSKKLLLSDSGFYLCAWKQGRGTDTQYFGPGTRLTVL.

The J gene is TRBJ2-7, the V gene TRBV3-1, with D maybe TRBD1 (8 bases). The CDR3 totals 15 residues. The germline CDR1 and CDR2 sequences are LGHDT and YNNKEL (reference sequence). The V end was cut by 4 bases, the J end by 3 bases, with 16 bases between. CDR3 sequence: CASSPRTGTNYEQYF. The CDR3 region has the DNA TGTGCCAGCAGCCCTCGGACAGGGACTAACTACGAGCAGTACTTC.

V usage is TRBV15 and J usage is TRBJ2-1; tentatively, D is TRBD1 (6 bases). The CDR3 consists of 17 residues. Trimming took off 5 bases at V and 7 bases at J, with 24 bases between the two ends. Germline CDR1 and CDR2: LNHNV and YYDKDF (reference sequence). The CDR3 protein is CATSVTTLRGAGNEQFF. For the CDR3, the DNA is TGTGCCACCAGCGTAACCACCCTCAGGGGCGCAGGGAATGAGCAGTTCTTC.

This clonotype was observed once. V is TRBV3-1 and J is TRBJ2-7; 14 bases are a match to TRBD2. The CDR3 loop spans 15 amino acids. V shed 1 base, J shed 9 bases, and the junction held 5 bases outside the gene matches. Germline values: CDR1 LGHDT, CDR2 YNNKEL (reference sequence). As DNA, the CDR3 is TGTGCCAGCAGCCAAGGACTAGCGGGAGGGCCGGTGCAGTACTTC. Translation: CASSQGLAGGPVQYF.